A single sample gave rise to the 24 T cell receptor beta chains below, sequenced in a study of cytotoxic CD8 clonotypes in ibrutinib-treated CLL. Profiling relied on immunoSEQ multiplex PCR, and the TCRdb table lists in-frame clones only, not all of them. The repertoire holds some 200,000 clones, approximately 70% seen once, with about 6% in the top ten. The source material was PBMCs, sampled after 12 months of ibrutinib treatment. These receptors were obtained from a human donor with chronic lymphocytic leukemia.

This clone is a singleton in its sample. The CDR3 bases are TGTGCCAGCAGTTTAACGTCTAGCGGGAGCATCACAGAGACCCAGTACTTC. It yields the protein CASSLTSSGSITETQYF. This chain uses TRBV27 with TRBJ2-5, with 10 bases that match TRBD2. Germline CDR1 reads MNHEY; CDR2 reads SMNVEV (reference sequence). Trimming removed 2 bases from V and 4 bases from J; junction bases left unmatched: 10. This CDR3 is 17 amino acids long.

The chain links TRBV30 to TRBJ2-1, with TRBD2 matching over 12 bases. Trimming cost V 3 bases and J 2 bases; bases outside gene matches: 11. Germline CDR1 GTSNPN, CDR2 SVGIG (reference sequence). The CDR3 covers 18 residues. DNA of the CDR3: TGTGCCTGGAGAATGAGGACTAGCGGGACAAAGCCCTACAATGAGCAGTTCTTC. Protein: CAWRMRTSGTKPYNEQFF.

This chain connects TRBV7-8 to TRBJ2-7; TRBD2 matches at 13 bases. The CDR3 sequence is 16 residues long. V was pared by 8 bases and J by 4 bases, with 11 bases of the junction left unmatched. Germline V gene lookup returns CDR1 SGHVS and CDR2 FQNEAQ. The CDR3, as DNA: TGTGCCAGCGGCGACAGGGGACTAGCGGGACCGTACGAGCAGTACTTC. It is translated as CASGDRGLAGPYEQYF.

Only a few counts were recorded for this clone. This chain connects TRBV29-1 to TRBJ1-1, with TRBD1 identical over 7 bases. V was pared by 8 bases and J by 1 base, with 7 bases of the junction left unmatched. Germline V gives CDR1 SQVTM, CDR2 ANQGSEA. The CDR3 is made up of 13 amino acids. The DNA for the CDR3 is TGCAGCCTGAGGGGACAGCAGAACACTGAAGCTTTCTTT. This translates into CSLRGQQNTEAFF.

The CDR3 DNA reads as TGTGCCAGCAGTTCCCGCGTGGGCCCCACCTACGAGCAGTACTTC. This codes for CASSSRVGPTYEQYF. The V gene is TRBV27, the J gene TRBJ2-7, with unresolved D. Trimming took 4 bases from V and 2 from J, leaving 15 bases between them. In germline, CDR1 is MNHEY, CDR2 SMNVEV (reference sequence). The CDR3 spans 15 residues.

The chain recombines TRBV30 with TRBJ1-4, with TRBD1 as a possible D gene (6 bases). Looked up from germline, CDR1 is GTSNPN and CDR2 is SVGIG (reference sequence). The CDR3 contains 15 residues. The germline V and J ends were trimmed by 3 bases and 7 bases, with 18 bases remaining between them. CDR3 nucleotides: TGTGCCTGGAGCCACCGGGGCCAAGGGGGTGAAAAACTGTTTTTT. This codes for CAWSHRGQGGEKLFF.

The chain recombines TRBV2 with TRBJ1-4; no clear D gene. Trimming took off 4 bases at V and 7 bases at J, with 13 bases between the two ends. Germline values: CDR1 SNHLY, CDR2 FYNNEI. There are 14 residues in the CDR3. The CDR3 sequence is CASSVNSLGEKLFF. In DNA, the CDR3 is TGTGCCAGCAGTGTGAACAGCCTGGGTGAAAAACTGTTTTTT.

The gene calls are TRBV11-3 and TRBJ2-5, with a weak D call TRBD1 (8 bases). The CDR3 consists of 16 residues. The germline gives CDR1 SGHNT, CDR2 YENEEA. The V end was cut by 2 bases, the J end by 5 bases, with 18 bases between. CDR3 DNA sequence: TGTGCCAGCAGCTTATACAGGGGGGGTAGCCGGGAGACCCAGTACTTC. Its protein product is CASSLYRGGSRETQYF.

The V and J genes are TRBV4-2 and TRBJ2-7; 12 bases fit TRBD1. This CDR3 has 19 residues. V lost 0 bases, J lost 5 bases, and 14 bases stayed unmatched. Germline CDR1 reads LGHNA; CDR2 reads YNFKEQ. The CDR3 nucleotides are TGTGCCAGCAGCCAAGAGGGACCCTCGGGACAGGGGGCAAGGGACGAGCAGTACTTC. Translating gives CASSQEGPSGQGARDEQYF.

The CDR3 nucleotides read TGTGCCAGCAGCCAAGTGGTGGGGCAGCTGGACTATGGCTACACCTTC. Translation gives CASSQVVGQLDYGYTF. This chain connects TRBV4-2 to TRBJ1-2; TRBD1 might be the D (5 bases). Trimming removed 1 base from V and 3 bases from J, with 15 bases in between. The CDR3 runs to 16 residues. Germline V lookup: CDR1 LGHNA, CDR2 YNFKEQ.

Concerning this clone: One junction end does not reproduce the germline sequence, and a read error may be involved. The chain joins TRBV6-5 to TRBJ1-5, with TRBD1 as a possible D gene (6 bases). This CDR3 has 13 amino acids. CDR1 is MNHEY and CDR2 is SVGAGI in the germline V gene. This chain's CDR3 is CAEEDRAYQPQHF. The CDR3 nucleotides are TGCGCCGAAGAGGACAGAGCTTATCAGCCCCAGCATTTT.

In nucleotides, the CDR3 is TGTGCCTGGCAGGAACTAGCGGGATATAGCCATGAGCAGTTCTTC. Its protein is CAWQELAGYSHEQFF. This chain uses TRBV30 with TRBJ2-1, with 10 bases matching TRBD2. V was pared by 5 bases and J by 8 bases, with 12 bases of the junction left unmatched. Germline values: CDR1 GTSNPN, CDR2 SVGIG (reference sequence). The CDR3 sequence is 15 residues long.

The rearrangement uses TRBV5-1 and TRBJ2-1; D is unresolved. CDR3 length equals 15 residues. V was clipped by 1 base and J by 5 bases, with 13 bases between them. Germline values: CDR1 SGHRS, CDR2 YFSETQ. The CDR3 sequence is CASSLTNPQDNEQFF. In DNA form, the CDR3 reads TGCGCCAGCAGCTTGACCAATCCCCAAGACAATGAGCAGTTCTTC.

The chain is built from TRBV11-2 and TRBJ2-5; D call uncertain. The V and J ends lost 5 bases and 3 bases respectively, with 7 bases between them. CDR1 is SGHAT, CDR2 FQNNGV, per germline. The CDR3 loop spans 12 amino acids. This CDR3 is CASSRPKETQYF. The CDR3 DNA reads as TGTGCCAGCAGCAGACCCAAAGAGACCCAGTACTTC. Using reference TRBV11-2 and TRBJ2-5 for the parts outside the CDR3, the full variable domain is EAGVAQSPRYKIIEKRQSVAFWCNPISGHATLYWYQQILGQGPKLLIQFQNNGVVDDSQLPKDRFSAERLKGVDSTLKIQPAKLEDSAVYLCASSRPKETQYFGPGTRLLVL.

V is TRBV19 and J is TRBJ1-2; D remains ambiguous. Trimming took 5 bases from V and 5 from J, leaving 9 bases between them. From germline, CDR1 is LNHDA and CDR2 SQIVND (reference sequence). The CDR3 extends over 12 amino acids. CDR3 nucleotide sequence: TGTGCCAGTAGTTTGGCTGATTATGGCTACACCTTC. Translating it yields CASSLADYGYTF.

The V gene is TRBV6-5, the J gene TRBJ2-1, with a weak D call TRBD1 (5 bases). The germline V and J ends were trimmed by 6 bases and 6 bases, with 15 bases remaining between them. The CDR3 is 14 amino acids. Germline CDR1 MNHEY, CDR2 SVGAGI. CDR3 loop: CASSRLGPRNEQFF. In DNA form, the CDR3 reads TGTGCCAGCAGCCGACTGGGGCCCCGCAATGAGCAGTTCTTC.

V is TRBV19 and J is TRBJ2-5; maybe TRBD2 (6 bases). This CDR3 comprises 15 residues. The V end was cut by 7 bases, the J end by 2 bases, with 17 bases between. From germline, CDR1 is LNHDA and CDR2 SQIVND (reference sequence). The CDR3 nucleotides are TGTGCCAGTAACAAGGGAGGCCGGCAGCAAGAGACCCAGTACTTC. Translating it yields CASNKGGRQQETQYF.

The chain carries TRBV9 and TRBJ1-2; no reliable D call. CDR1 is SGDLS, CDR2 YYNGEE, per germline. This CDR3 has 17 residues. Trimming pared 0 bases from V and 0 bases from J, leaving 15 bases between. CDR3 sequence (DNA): TGTGCCAGCAGCGTAGAACCAGGTGAATGGGCTAACTATGGCTACACCTTC. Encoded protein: CASSVEPGEWANYGYTF.

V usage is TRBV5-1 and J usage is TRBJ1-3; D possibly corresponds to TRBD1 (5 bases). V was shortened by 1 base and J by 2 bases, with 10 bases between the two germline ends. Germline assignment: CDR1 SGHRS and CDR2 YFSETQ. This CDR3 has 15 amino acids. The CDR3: CASSLSGGTGNTIYF. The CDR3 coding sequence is TGCGCCAGCAGCTTGAGTGGGGGAACTGGAAACACCATATATTTT.

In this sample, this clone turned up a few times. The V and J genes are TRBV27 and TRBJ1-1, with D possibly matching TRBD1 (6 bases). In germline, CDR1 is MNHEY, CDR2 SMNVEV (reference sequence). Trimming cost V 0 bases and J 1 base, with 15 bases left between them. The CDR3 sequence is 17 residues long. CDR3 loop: CASSLSPAGDTNTEAFF. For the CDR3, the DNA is TGTGCCAGCAGTTTATCTCCGGCAGGGGATACGAACACTGAAGCTTTCTTT.

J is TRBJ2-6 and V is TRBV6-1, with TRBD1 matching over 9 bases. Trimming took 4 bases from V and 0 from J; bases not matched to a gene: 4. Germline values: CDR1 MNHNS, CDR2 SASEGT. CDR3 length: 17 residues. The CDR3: CASSGTGALSGANVLTF. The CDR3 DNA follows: TGTGCCAGCAGTGGGACAGGGGCACTCTCTGGGGCCAACGTCCTGACTTTC.

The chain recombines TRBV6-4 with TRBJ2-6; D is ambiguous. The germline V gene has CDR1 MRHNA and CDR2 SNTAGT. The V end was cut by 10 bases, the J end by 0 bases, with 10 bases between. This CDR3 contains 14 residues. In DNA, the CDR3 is TGTGCCACTTCCCAGTACTCTGGGGCCAACGTCCTGACTTTC. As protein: CATSQYSGANVLTF.

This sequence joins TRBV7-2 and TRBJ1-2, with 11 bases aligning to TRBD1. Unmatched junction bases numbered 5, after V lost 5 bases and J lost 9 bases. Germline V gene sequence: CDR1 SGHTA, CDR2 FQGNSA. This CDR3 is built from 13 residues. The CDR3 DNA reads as TGTGCCAGCAGCCCTGGGACAGGGGGTAGCTACACCTTC. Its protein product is CASSPGTGGSYTF.

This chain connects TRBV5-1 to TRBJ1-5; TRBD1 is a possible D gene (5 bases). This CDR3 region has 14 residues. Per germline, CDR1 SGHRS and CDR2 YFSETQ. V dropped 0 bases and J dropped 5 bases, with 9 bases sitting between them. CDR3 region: CASSLGQGYQPQHF. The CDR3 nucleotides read TGCGCCAGCAGCTTGGGGCAGGGATATCAGCCCCAGCATTTT. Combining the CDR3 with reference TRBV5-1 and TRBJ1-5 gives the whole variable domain KAGVTQTPRYLIKTRGQQVTLSCSPISGHRSVSWYQQTPGQGLQFLFEYFSETQRNKGNFPGRFSGRQFSNSRSEMNVSTLELGDSALYLCASSLGQGYQPQHFGDGTRLSIL.